Listed here are 28 T cell receptor beta chains from one sample, sequenced in a study of T cells in Graves' hyperthyroidism and ophthalmopathy. The TCR beta CDR3 regions underwent amplification using RNA transcripts as the source. RT-PCR in the first round (using the HTBI primer set) targeted the TCR CDR3. TCRdb re-called the multiplex PCR reads with MiXCR, one entry per CDR3 protein. The sample contains 300,000 to 450,000 distinct CDR3 sequences, around 13% of which appear only once. Material: blood. These receptor sequences come from a woman aged 30 to 39 with Graves' ophthalmopathy.

V usage is TRBV25-1 and J usage is TRBJ2-1; D unresolved. Germline values: CDR1 MGHDK, CDR2 SYGVNS. Trimming took off 6 bases at V and 7 bases at J, with 10 bases between the two ends. The CDR3 is 12 amino acids. The CDR3 reads CASSPSENEQFF. CDR3 nucleotide sequence: TGTGCCAGCAGCCCGAGCGAGAATGAGCAGTTCTTC.

There are many counts of this clonotype. The chain couples TRBV20-1 to TRBJ2-1; no firm D call. Trimming took 3 bases from V and 0 from J, leaving 9 bases between them. The germline V gene encodes CDR1 DFQATT and CDR2 SNEGSKA (reference sequence). The CDR3 is made up of 14 amino acids. For the CDR3, the DNA is TGCAGTGCTAGTTGGGTCACCTCCTACAATGAGCAGTTCTTC. Translation: CSASWVTSYNEQFF.

This clonotype was counted a few times. The chain joins TRBV29-1 to TRBJ1-5; TRBD1 aligns across 8 bases. This CDR3 spans 13 amino acids. Germline V gene data show CDR1 as SQVTM and CDR2 as ANQGSEA. V trimming: 5 bases; J trimming: 4 bases; junction bases outside the gene matches: 4. The CDR3 protein is CSVTGGRNQPQHF. The CDR3 DNA is TGCAGCGTTACAGGGGGACGGAATCAGCCCCAGCATTTT.

This clonotype was observed at least ten times. The chain uses TRBV12-3 or TRBV12-4 and TRBJ2-3, with a possible D match to TRBD2 (5 bases). This CDR3 spans 14 amino acids. Trimming shortened V by 6 bases and J by 4 bases, and 14 bases separated the two germline ends. CDR3: CASREAAGSDTQYF. The CDR3 DNA reads as TGTGCCAGCAGGGAGGCGGCAGGTTCAGATACGCAGTATTTT.

This clonotype turned up a few times. This chain links TRBV15 with TRBJ2-5; D unresolved. The length of the CDR3 is 13 residues. The germline V and J ends were trimmed by 0 bases and 5 bases, with 7 bases remaining between them. CDR1 is LNHNV, CDR2 YYDKDF, per germline (reference sequence). The CDR3 loop is CATSRDLGETQYF. In DNA form, the CDR3 reads TGTGCCACCAGCAGAGATCTGGGGGAGACCCAGTACTTC. The full variable domain, completed using reference TRBV15 and TRBJ2-5, is DAMVIQNPRYQVTQFGKPVTLSCSQTLNHNVMYWYQQKSSQAPKLLFHYYDKDFNNEADTPDNFQSRRPNTSFCFLDIRSPGLGDTAMYLCATSRDLGETQYFGPGTRLLVL.

The sample holds a few counts of this clonotype. The chain couples TRBV6-5 to TRBJ2-6, with 9 bases that match TRBD1. CDR3 length: 17 amino acids. The V segment lost 0 bases and the J segment 6 bases; nucleotides outside the gene matches: 6. Germline V gene data show CDR1 as MNHEY and CDR2 as SVGAGI. The CDR3 nucleotides are TGTGCCAGCAGTTACTCCGGGACAGGGCTTCTGGCCAACGTCCTGACTTTC. It specifies CASSYSGTGLLANVLTF.

This clonotype was observed at least ten times. This chain uses TRBV7-9 with TRBJ1-1; D remains ambiguous. This CDR3 spans 13 amino acids. Trimming took off 4 bases at V and 11 bases at J, with 17 bases between the two ends. Germline loops: CDR1 SEHNR, CDR2 FQNEAQ (reference sequence). CDR3 in DNA: TGTGCCAGCAGCTCGACAAGCCCTGTCGGGGCTTTCTTT. Translated, it gives CASSSTSPVGAFF.

This clonotype was observed many times. This chain links TRBV6-2 or TRBV6-3 with TRBJ1-1; TRBD1 might be the D (6 bases). This CDR3 has 14 amino acids. V dropped 7 bases and J dropped 0 bases, with 12 bases sitting between them. Germline loops: CDR1 MNHEY, CDR2 SVGEGT. The CDR3 region is CASTPAGVNTEAFF. The CDR3, as DNA: TGTGCCAGCACCCCGGCAGGGGTGAACACTGAAGCTTTCTTT.

The V call is TRBV7-6, the J call TRBJ1-6; no firm D call. The CDR3 sequence is 13 residues long. Deletions cut 4 bases from V and 9 bases from J, with 10 bases between. Germline CDR1 SGHVS, CDR2 FNYEAQ. The CDR3 region is CASSSGGVSPLHF. The CDR3 bases are TGTGCCAGCAGCTCCGGTGGGGTTTCACCCCTCCACTTT.

This clonotype was counted ten times or more. This sequence joins TRBV30 and TRBJ1-1; D possibly corresponds to TRBD1 (5 bases). Between the trimmed V and J ends, which lost 3 bases and 3 bases, there was a span of 17 bases. Germline CDR1 reads GTSNPN; CDR2 reads SVGIG (reference sequence). This CDR3 has 15 residues. The DNA for the CDR3 is TGTGCCTGGAGCGATATCAGGGTTAGCCACACTGAAGCTTTCTTT. The encoded protein is CAWSDIRVSHTEAFF.

The sample holds many counts of this clonotype. V gene TRBV12-3 or TRBV12-4 combines with J gene TRBJ1-5; tentatively, D is TRBD1 (5 bases). The CDR3 totals 14 residues. The V end lost 6 bases, the J end lost 3 bases, and 12 bases lay between the germline ends. The CDR3: CASRRDGFNQPQHF. As DNA, the CDR3 is TGTGCCAGCAGGCGGGACGGATTCAATCAGCCCCAGCATTTT.

This chain uses TRBV20-1 with TRBJ2-1; 7 bases agree with TRBD2. The germline V gene has CDR1 DFQATT and CDR2 SNEGSKA (reference sequence). The CDR3 contains 15 residues. Trimming cost V 6 bases and J 4 bases; bases outside gene matches: 12. DNA of the CDR3: TGCAGTGCCACTAGGTACGGGGGGACTTACAATGAGCAGTTCTTC. Translated, it gives CSATRYGGTYNEQFF.

This clonotype was counted only a few times. The V gene is TRBV27, the J gene TRBJ1-2, with D hard to call. Germline V gene data show CDR1 as MNHEY and CDR2 as SMNVEV (reference sequence). The CDR3 has 14 residues. Trimming removed 6 bases at V and 4 bases at J, with 15 bases between. This CDR3 is CASSENLVSYGYTF. The CDR3 DNA is TGTGCCAGCAGCGAAAACCTAGTCAGCTATGGCTACACCTTC.

The sample holds many counts of this clonotype. V is TRBV5-1 and J is TRBJ1-6; 7 bases match TRBD1. The V segment lost 3 bases and the J segment 9 bases; nucleotides outside the gene matches: 6. Germline V gene lookup returns CDR1 SGHRS and CDR2 YFSETQ. This CDR3 contains 14 residues. The chain's CDR3 is CASSSGTEGSPLHF. The CDR3 DNA reads as TGCGCCAGCAGCTCCGGGACAGAGGGTTCACCCCTCCACTTT.

In this sample, this clonotype turned up many times. The chain has TRBV14 and TRBJ1-2, with a tentative D call TRBD1 (5 bases). The CDR3 is 14 residues long. V was trimmed by 3 bases and J by 4 bases, leaving 12 bases between them. CDR1 SGHDN and CDR2 FVKESK come from the germline V gene. The CDR3 region has the DNA TGTGCCAGCAGCCAGGGGGGAACAACCTATGGCTACACCTTC. Its protein is CASSQGGTTYGYTF.

This clonotype has a count of ten or more. V gene TRBV7-2 combines with J gene TRBJ2-3; 7 bases align to TRBD2. J gave up 0 bases and V 2 bases, and 5 bases lay outside the gene matches. CDR3 length equals 16 residues. Germline CDR1 reads SGHTA; CDR2 reads FQGNSA. CDR3 DNA: TGTGCCAGCAGCTTAAGAGTGGGGGGGAGCACAGATACGCAGTATTTT. This encodes CASSLRVGGSTDTQYF.

Comment on this clonotype: A much larger clone differs from this one at a single base, so this may be a read error. The chain couples TRBV28 to TRBJ2-3; D is perhaps TRBD2 (6 bases). This CDR3 contains 14 residues. CDR1 is MDHEN and CDR2 is SYDVKM in the germline V gene. The CDR3 spells CAGRPAGITDTQYF. CDR3 coding DNA: TGTGCCGGCAGACCGGCGGGGATCACAGATACGCAGTATTTT.

This clonotype was recorded at least ten times. The rearrangement links TRBV24-1 to TRBJ1-1; D uncertain. Germline loops: CDR1 KGHDR, CDR2 SFDVKD. With 4 bases removed from V and 2 bases from J, the gap between germline ends came to 4 bases. The CDR3 is made up of 12 amino acids. CDR3 loop: CATSDSNTEAFF. The CDR3 DNA reads TGTGCCACCAGTGACTCAAACACTGAAGCTTTCTTT.

For the CDR3, the DNA is TGTGCCACCAGCAGAGCGGGACAGATATACTATGGCTACACCTTC. This codes for CATSRAGQIYYGYTF. The chain couples TRBV15 to TRBJ1-2; 7 positions match TRBD1. This CDR3 is built from 15 residues. Germline CDR1 reads LNHNV; CDR2 reads YYDKDF (reference sequence). Germline trimming cut 1 base from V and 3 bases from J; bases unmatched to any gene: 5.

This clonotype was observed a few times. Just one base apart from a much larger clone, this may be a read error. The chain links TRBV9 to TRBJ1-1; D is unresolved. The V and J ends lost 0 bases and 0 bases respectively, with 3 bases between them. The CDR3 totals 13 residues. CDR1 SGDLS and CDR2 YYNGEE come from the germline V gene. CDR3 loop: CASSVVVNTEAFF. In DNA form, the CDR3 reads TGTGCCAGCAGCGTAGTGGTGAACACTGAAGCTTTCTTT.

The sample holds many counts of this clonotype. This CDR3 reads CASSLTSLGDTGELFF. The CDR3 bases are TGTGCCAGCAGTTTAACGAGCCTAGGGGACACCGGGGAGCTGTTTTTT. The chain couples TRBV12-3 or TRBV12-4 to TRBJ2-2, with D possibly TRBD1 on 5 matching bases. This CDR3 has 16 amino acids. With 2 bases removed from V and 3 bases from J, the gap between germline ends came to 13 bases.

This clonotype was picked up a small number of times. The chain has TRBV28 and TRBJ1-4, with no clear D. With 7 bases removed from V and 0 bases from J, the gap between germline ends came to 6 bases. CDR1 and CDR2 from the germline V gene are MDHEN and SYDVKM. This CDR3 is 13 amino acids long. CDR3 protein: CASIRSTNEKLFF. As DNA, the CDR3 is TGTGCCAGCATCCGATCAACTAATGAAAAACTGTTTTTT.

This clonotype was seen many times. The CDR3 protein is CASSWRIYEQYF. The DNA of the CDR3 is TGTGCCAGCAGTTGGAGAATCTACGAGCAGTACTTC. The chain recombines TRBV12-3 or TRBV12-4 with TRBJ2-7; no clear D. V was trimmed by 4 bases and J by 3 bases, leaving 7 bases between them. This CDR3 has 12 amino acids.

This clonotype has a count of ten or more. The rearrangement links TRBV20-1 to TRBJ2-1; TRBD1 is a possible D gene (5 bases). Trimming left V 5 bases short and J 0 bases short, with 14 bases between. The CDR3 is 15 residues long. Germline V gene sequence: CDR1 DFQATT, CDR2 SNEGSKA (reference sequence). CDR3 loop: CSASDRYRSYNEQFF. The CDR3 DNA follows: TGCAGTGCTTCAGACAGATATCGCTCCTACAATGAGCAGTTCTTC.

In its sample, this clonotype was seen many times. V usage is TRBV30 and J usage is TRBJ2-3; 9 bases are shared with TRBD2. Trimming cost V 0 bases and J 4 bases; bases outside gene matches: 5. The germline gives CDR1 GTSNPN, CDR2 SVGIG (reference sequence). The length of the CDR3 is 15 residues. The CDR3 is CAWSVRRGGSDTQYF. The CDR3 DNA reads as TGTGCCTGGAGTGTACGGCGGGGGGGCTCAGATACGCAGTATTTT.

This clonotype appeared many times. The chain links TRBV18 to TRBJ1-4, with D hard to call. Trimming removed 3 bases at V and 8 bases at J, with 4 bases between. The CDR3 runs to 11 residues. Germline V CDR1 and CDR2: KGHSH, LQKENI. In DNA form, the CDR3 reads TGTGCCAGCTCACCTTCCGAAAAACTGTTTTTT. Its translation: CASSPSEKLFF. Variable domain in full (rest from reference TRBV18 and TRBJ1-4): NAGVMQNPRHLVRRRGQEARLRCSPMKGHSHVYWYRQLPEEGLKFMVYLQKENIIDESGMPKERFSAEFPKEGPSILRIQQVVRGDSAAYFCASSPSEKLFFGSGTQLSVL.

In this sample, this clonotype turned up a few times. The V call is TRBV19, the J call TRBJ2-7; D unclear. The CDR3 extends over 17 amino acids. In germline, CDR1 is LNHDA, CDR2 SQIVND (reference sequence). Trimming cost V 2 bases and J 4 bases, with 21 bases left between them. The CDR3 DNA is TGTGCCAGTAGTATAAGGATGGCCACTCCCCTCCGGTACGAGCAGTACTTC. Its protein product is CASSIRMATPLRYEQYF.

The rearrangement uses TRBV15 and TRBJ2-7; D not resolved. Between the trimmed V and J ends, which lost 1 base and 4 bases, there was a span of 17 bases. The germline CDR1 and CDR2 sequences are LNHNV and YYDKDF (reference sequence). The CDR3 is 16 amino acids. The CDR3 sequence is CATSRVLTNLGYEQYF. For the CDR3, the DNA is TGTGCCACCAGCAGAGTACTGACCAACTTAGGATACGAGCAGTACTTC.